Reported below is one TCR beta chain. The junction shows a germline mismatch at one end, possibly a read error. The data originate from a study of cytomegalovirus exposure and HLA in healthy donors. The CDR3 is 13 residues long. Germline V gene lookup returns CDR1 SGHAT and CDR2 FQNNGV. Primers: 60 Vbeta forward and 13 Jbeta reverse. TCRdb's copy holds only in-frame clones and misses some; the assay was immunoSEQ multiplex PCR. The sample has approximately 150,000 clones, approximately 78% seen once. What was sequenced was PBMCs. This receptor was identified in a female donor in good health and CMV-seronegative. The genes are TRBV11-2 and TRBJ1-5; D gene ambiguous. This CDR3 is CASSVDRGSPQHF. The CDR3 nucleotides are TGTGCCAGCAGCGTAGACCGGGGATCGCCCCAGCATTTT.